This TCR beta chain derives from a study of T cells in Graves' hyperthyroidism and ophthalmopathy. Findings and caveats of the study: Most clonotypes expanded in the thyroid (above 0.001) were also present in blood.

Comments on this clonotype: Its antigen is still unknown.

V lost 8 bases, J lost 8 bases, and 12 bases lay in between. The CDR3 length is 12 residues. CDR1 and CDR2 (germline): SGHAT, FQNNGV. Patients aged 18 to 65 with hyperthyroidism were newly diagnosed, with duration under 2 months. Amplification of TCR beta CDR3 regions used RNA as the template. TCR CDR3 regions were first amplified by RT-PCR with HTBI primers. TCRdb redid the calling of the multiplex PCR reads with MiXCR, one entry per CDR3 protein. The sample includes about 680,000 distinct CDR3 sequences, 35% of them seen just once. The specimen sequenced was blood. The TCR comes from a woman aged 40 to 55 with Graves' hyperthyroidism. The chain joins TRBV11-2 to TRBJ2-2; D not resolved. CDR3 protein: CASGADWGELFF. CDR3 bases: TGTGCCAGCGGCGCAGATTGGGGGGAGCTGTTTTTT.